What follows describes a single TCR beta chain. The source of the sample is a study of blood T cells in healthy people across ages. Then a second PCR, running about 6 to 11 cycles, was carried out with a sample-barcoded 5' primer and a J-beta primer mix. TCRdb reprocessed the 5' RACE reads with MiXCR, giving one entry per CDR3 protein. Here the sample spans roughly 730,000 distinct CDR3 sequences, just over 55% being singletons. The CDR3 totals 14 residues. Trimming left V 8 bases short and J 1 base short, with 9 bases between. In germline, CDR1 is MNHEY, CDR2 SVGAGI. Sequencing was carried out using blood. The chain joins TRBV6-5 to TRBJ1-6; D might be TRBD1 (5 bases). The receptor was derived from a man between 35 and 55 years old in good health. The CDR3 region is CASWWGSYNSPLHF. For the CDR3, the DNA is TGTGCCAGCTGGTGGGGGTCCTATAATTCACCCCTCCACTTT.